This TCR beta chain was recorded in a study of response to subunit inactivated influenza vaccine. TCRdb fed the RT-PCR reads into MiXCR, producing one record per CDR3 protein. The sample lists 450,000 to 500,000 distinct CDR3 sequences, around 9.9% occurring once. Germline V gene data show CDR1 as DFQATT and CDR2 as SNEGSKA (reference sequence). J lost 0 bases, V lost 5 bases, and 5 bases had no gene match. The CDR3 consists of 15 residues. The study's findings and limits: The authors suggested that every seasonal influenza vaccination recruits few new T cells.

On this clonotype itself: Its specificity is not known.

The material was PBMCs from blood, obtained roughly 45 days after vaccination. The receptor was isolated from a man over 45 who received an inactivated influenza vaccine. The J gene is TRBJ2-1, the V gene TRBV20-1, with 9 bases fitting TRBD2. The CDR3 loop reads CSALAGFGSYNEQFF. CDR3 DNA sequence: TGCAGTGCTCTAGCGGGATTCGGCTCCTACAATGAGCAGTTCTTC.